The sequence of this T cell receptor beta chain was determined in a study of cytomegalovirus exposure and HLA in healthy donors. Study as a whole: A prior analysis found more than 90 million unique TCR beta sequences from some 200 million T cells. Unique TCRs from HLA-typed donors, roughly 89 million of them, were held in an early data release.

The study ran its PCR with 60 Vbeta and 13 Jbeta primers. Sequencing was performed with immunoSEQ multiplex PCR; in TCRdb, only in-frame clones are kept and a portion is missing. In the table there are 170,000 or so clones, roughly three quarters of which are singletons. Losses at the gene ends were 4 bases for V and 6 bases for J; bases not matched to a gene: 10. The CDR3 spans 15 residues. Per germline, CDR1 SGDLS and CDR2 YYNGEE. The chain joins TRBV9 to TRBJ2-3; 8 bases align to TRBD1. This TCR was recovered from a woman aged 45-65 years in good health and CMV-seropositive. Sequencing was performed on PBMCs. For the CDR3, the DNA is TGTGCCAGCAGCTTAACAGGGGGTGCGGCGGATACGCAGTATTTT. Translation gives CASSLTGGAADTQYF.